This T cell receptor beta chain was recovered during a study of neurological immune-mediated disorders. Study results and limitations: In HTLV-1-associated myelopathy, TCR clonal expansion was greatest, whereas multiple sclerosis had the least, falling below healthy controls.

Described time point: technical triplicate 1. Sorted libraries were made with around 1 million CD4+ or CD8+ T cells. The CDR3 loop spans 18 amino acids. Unmatched junction bases numbered 9, after V lost 0 bases and J lost 5 bases. CDR1 is LGHDT and CDR2 is YNNKEL in the germline V gene (reference sequence). Template-switch 5'RACE cDNA synthesis added a 10-nucleotide unique molecular identifier. MiXCR was run by TCRdb on the 5' RACE reads, yielding one entry per CDR3 protein. In the table there are some 22,000 distinct CDR3 sequences, around 14% of which are singletons. The table lists this clonotype with many counts. The antigen remains undetermined.

V is TRBV3-1 and J is TRBJ2-5, with 13 bases lining up with TRBD2. Specimen: CD4+ T cells from blood. The TCR sequence derives from a female donor with HTLV-1-associated myelopathy (HAM/TSP). DNA for the CDR3: TGTGCCAGCAGCCAAGAAACCGGGACTAGCGGGACCTGGGAGACCCAGTACTTC. Translated: CASSQETGTSGTWETQYF.